This TCR beta chain was captured by sequencing in a study of T cells in tuberculosis (dated by TCRdb to between 2017 and 2018). General notes on the study: The study combined CD1B tetramers and high-throughput TCR immunosequencing to characterize T cells specific for the mycobacterial lipid antigen glucose monomycolate (GMM).

There are 15 amino acids in the CDR3, from cysteine to phenylalanine inclusive. Only the CDR3 region is kept as DNA, spanning 45 bases read in frame from base 1. In the germline V gene, CDR1 corresponds to SGHTS and CDR2 to YDEGEE. At the junction V is shortened by 4 bases and J by 2 bases, with 15 bases in between. Only one count was recorded for this clone. No clone much larger than this one lies a single base away; base qualities are absent. After being thawed and rested overnight, PBMC were stained with GMM-loaded CD1B tetramer, a Live/Dead dye and anti-CD3, and were then sorted on a FACS Aria II. C32 glucose monomycolate purified from Rhodococcus equi was loaded onto CD1B tetramers. Before cryopreservation, the PBMC used for tetramer sorting had been depleted of CD14-expressing monocytes as part of a separate study. From each donor, 90,000 to 100,000 tetramer-negative cells were also sorted and analyzed side by side with the tetramer-positive cells. GMM-loaded CD1B tetramers were used to sort antigen-specific T cells from several healthy South African adults.

Study-wide findings and limitations: T cells binding the CD1B-GMM tetramer with low affinity may have been missed by the stringent sort gate.

Because TCR-alpha and TCR-beta chains were sequenced unpaired, no chain pairing information was available. TCR libraries were generated with the immunoSEQ multiplex PCR assay, using TCR-beta and/or TCR-alpha/delta assays for each sample. Amplified TCR libraries were sequenced on the Illumina high-throughput platform. Per the authors' processing: Clustering and dimensionality reduction relied on pairwise TCRdist distances among GMM-specific receptors from T cells that were either sorted ex vivo or expanded in vitro. Sequence motifs, defined by gene usage and CDR3 content, were tested for enrichment in tetramer-positive compared with tetramer-negative populations. TCRdb carries this immuneACCESS record with in-frame sequences only. Its versions omit some clonotypes, under half of them owing to an unresolved V gene in the studies checked, with the rest unexplained. The V and J calls and clone size were taken over from that table, and D and trimming were inferred from the DNA. The sample table records approximately 100,000 clones; more than 75% of these occur just once. Together, the top ten hold 1.5% to 2% of the sample.

This sequence uses TRBV5-8 and TRBJ1-2; the D gene lacks a confident call. Sequenced sample: CD1b-GMM tetramer-negative cells sorted from PBMCs. According to the study, the label for this sample's cell subset or site signals: T cells not binding CD1B-GMM tetramer, sorted from same donor. The origin of this receptor is an adult woman with latent tuberculosis. The CDR3 reads as follows: CASSPPGGSNYGYTF. The DNA is as follows: TGTGCCAGCAGCCCCCCGGGAGGGTCCAACTATGGCTACACCTTC.